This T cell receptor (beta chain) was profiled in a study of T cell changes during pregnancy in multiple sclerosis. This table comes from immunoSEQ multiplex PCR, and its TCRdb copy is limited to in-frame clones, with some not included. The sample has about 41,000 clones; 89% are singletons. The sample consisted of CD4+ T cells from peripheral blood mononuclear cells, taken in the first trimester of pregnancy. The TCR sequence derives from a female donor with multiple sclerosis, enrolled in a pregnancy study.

The CDR3 spells CASSLELAGGSYNEQFF. The DNA of the CDR3 is TGTGCCAGCAGCTTAGAACTAGCGGGAGGGTCCTACAATGAGCAGTTCTTC. This chain joins TRBV7-2 and TRBJ2-1; 13 positions agree with TRBD2. The junction had 1 base not matched to a gene; V was cut back by 1 base and J by 1 base. Germline loops: CDR1 SGHTA, CDR2 FQGNSA. The CDR3 totals 17 residues.